Each of the 23 T cell receptor beta chains below was sequenced from the same sample in a study of T cells in localized non-small cell lung cancer. The protocol was immunoSEQ multiplex PCR, while the TCRdb copy is restricted to in-frame clones and leaves out a portion. The repertoire holds approximately 37,000 clones, with around 87% as singletons. The sequencing used peripheral blood, collected before any cancer treatment. These receptors all come from a man aged 18 to 49 with stage I lung adenocarcinoma.

J is TRBJ1-1 and V is TRBV4-2; D gene unclear. Germline V gene lookup returns CDR1 LGHNA and CDR2 YNFKEQ. V lost 0 bases and J lost 7, with 9 bases in between. This CDR3 region has 13 residues. The CDR3 loop reads CASSQELGGEAFF. CDR3 nucleotides: TGTGCCAGCAGCCAAGAGTTGGGCGGTGAAGCTTTCTTT.

The chain joins TRBV7-9 to TRBJ1-1; D is undetermined. CDR3 size: 14 residues. V gave up 1 base and J gave up 1 base, with 7 bases separating them. Germline CDR1 reads SEHNR; CDR2 reads FQNEAQ (reference sequence). The CDR3 loop is CASSLEGGNTEAFF. The CDR3 DNA follows: TGTGCCAGCAGCTTAGAGGGAGGGAACACTGAAGCTTTCTTT.

The chain recombines TRBV7-2 with TRBJ1-3, with D maybe TRBD1 (5 bases). The CDR3 has 15 residues. The germline V and J ends were trimmed by 2 bases and 0 bases, with 8 bases remaining between them. Germline V gives CDR1 SGHTA, CDR2 FQGNSA. The CDR3: CASSLLGGSGNTIYF. The CDR3 region has the DNA TGTGCCAGCAGCTTACTTGGGGGCTCTGGAAACACCATATATTTT.

This chain connects TRBV18 to TRBJ2-2, with TRBD2 as a possible D gene (7 bases). V lost 5 bases and J lost 2, with 18 bases in between. CDR1 KGHSH and CDR2 LQKENI come from the germline V gene. The CDR3 runs 17 residues. CDR3 in DNA: TGTGCCAGCTCATCTACGTCGGGGGGCCTAAACACCGGGGAGCTGTTTTTT. This gives the protein CASSSTSGGLNTGELFF.

The rearrangement links TRBV5-4 to TRBJ2-1, with D uncertain. The germline V gene has CDR1 SGHNT and CDR2 YYREEE (reference sequence). This CDR3 is 12 amino acids long. With 0 bases removed from V and 10 bases from J, the gap between germline ends came to 8 bases. Written as DNA, the CDR3 is TGTGCCAGCAGCTTGGAGACGGGCGAGCAGTTCTTC. It codes for CASSLETGEQFF.

The rearrangement uses TRBV7-3 and TRBJ1-5; the D gene is possibly TRBD1 (5 bases). The germline V gene has CDR1 SGHTA and CDR2 FQGTGA. V lost 5 bases to trimming and J lost 5 bases, with 10 bases between them. The CDR3 is made up of 13 amino acids. DNA for the CDR3: TGTGCCAGCAGCATAGACAGAGATCAGCCCCAGCATTTT. The encoded protein is CASSIDRDQPQHF.

This clone was recorded a few times. The chain recombines TRBV9 with TRBJ1-3; TRBD1 is a possible D gene (5 bases). The germline V gene has CDR1 SGDLS and CDR2 YYNGEE. V was clipped by 1 base and J by 0 bases, with 11 bases between them. The CDR3 has 16 residues. CDR3 DNA: TGTGCCAGCAGCGTATCAGGGACCAACTCTGGAAACACCATATATTTT. Protein: CASSVSGTNSGNTIYF.

J is TRBJ1-1 and V is TRBV18, with D unresolved. Looked up from germline, CDR1 is KGHSH and CDR2 is LQKENI. Trimming shortened V by 0 bases and J by 3 bases, and 14 bases separated the two germline ends. The CDR3 contains 16 residues. The CDR3 protein is CASSPPKSTVYTEAFF. In nucleotides, the CDR3 is TGTGCCAGCTCACCACCAAAGTCCACAGTTTACACTGAAGCTTTCTTT.

The chain has TRBV10-3 and TRBJ2-3; D gene unclear. The germline V gene has CDR1 ENHRY and CDR2 SYGVKD. V gave up 7 bases and J gave up 3 bases, with 11 bases separating them. CDR3 length: 13 residues. The CDR3 here is CAIKTGLTDTQYF. The CDR3 DNA sequence: TGTGCCATCAAAACCGGGTTAACAGATACGCAGTATTTT.

This clone has a single count. This chain joins TRBV4-3 and TRBJ2-3; 7 positions agree with TRBD2. The CDR3 is 18 residues long. V gave up 4 bases and J gave up 4 bases; unmatched junction bases: 17. The germline V gene has CDR1 LGHNA and CDR2 YSLEER. DNA for the CDR3: TGCGCCAGCAGCCTCATATACTGGAGACTAGCTCCCTCAGATACGCAGTATTTT. Its translation: CASSLIYWRLAPSDTQYF.

V gene TRBV7-2 combines with J gene TRBJ1-1; D ambiguous. Germline values: CDR1 SGHTA, CDR2 FQGNSA. The length of the CDR3 is 14 residues. V was clipped by 5 bases and J by 0 bases, with 10 bases between them. CDR3 amino acids: CASSGQNMNTEAFF. CDR3 coding DNA: TGTGCCAGCAGCGGGCAGAATATGAACACTGAAGCTTTCTTT.

The V call is TRBV4-1, the J call TRBJ1-1; D unclear. Germline values: CDR1 MGHRA, CDR2 YSYEKL. The CDR3 consists of 17 residues. V gave up 1 base and J gave up 0 bases, with 15 bases separating them. CDR3 residues: CASSQVASGRLNTEAFF. The CDR3 coding sequence is TGCGCCAGCAGCCAAGTAGCCTCAGGACGGCTGAACACTGAAGCTTTCTTT.

The V call is TRBV10-3, the J call TRBJ2-5; 9 bases map to TRBD2. Germline CDR1 reads ENHRY; CDR2 reads SYGVKD. CDR3 size: 13 residues. J lost 4 bases, V lost 8 bases, and 5 bases had no gene match. The CDR3 loop is CAIQRGEGETQYF. In DNA, the CDR3 is TGTGCCATCCAGCGGGGGGAGGGAGAGACCCAGTACTTC.

The V and J genes are TRBV5-1 and TRBJ1-2; TRBD1 aligns across 7 bases. Germline lookup yields CDR1 SGHRS and CDR2 YFSETQ. The CDR3 is 14 residues long. The junction had 8 bases not matched to a gene; V was cut back by 1 base and J by 8 bases. As DNA, the CDR3 is TGCGCCAGCAGCTTGCAGCAGGGGGGAGTAGGCTACACCTTC. Translation gives CASSLQQGGVGYTF.

The genes are TRBV6-1 and TRBJ1-2; no firm D call. This CDR3 comprises 13 residues. Germline V lookup: CDR1 MNHNS, CDR2 SASEGT. Trimming removed 6 bases from V and 1 base from J, with 9 bases in between. Here the CDR3 reads CASRDGGNYGYTF. The DNA for the CDR3 is TGTGCCAGCAGGGACGGTGGTAACTATGGCTACACCTTC.

This chain uses TRBV29-1 with TRBJ2-7, with no clear D. The CDR3 is 10 amino acids. Between the trimmed V and J ends, which lost 5 bases and 3 bases, there was a span of 5 bases. Per germline, CDR1 SQVTM and CDR2 ANQGSEA. In nucleotides, the CDR3 is TGCAGCGTTCAGAACTACGAGCAGTACTTC. Amino acid sequence: CSVQNYEQYF.

V usage is TRBV28 and J usage is TRBJ1-3, with TRBD1 identical over 9 bases. From germline, CDR1 is MDHEN and CDR2 SYDVKM. This CDR3 comprises 15 residues. Losses at the gene ends were 6 bases for V and 4 bases for J; bases not matched to a gene: 7. CDR3 DNA sequence: TGTGCCAGCAGGGCACAGGGGGCGCGAGGAAACACCATATATTTT. Translated, it gives CASRAQGARGNTIYF.

The gene calls are TRBV2 and TRBJ1-1; D gene unclear. V was clipped by 6 bases and J by 1 base, with 15 bases between them. Germline CDR1 is SNHLY and CDR2 is FYNNEI. The CDR3 covers 15 residues. CDR3 sequence: CASSHRRGSNTEAFF. In DNA, the CDR3 is TGTGCCAGCAGCCATCGGCGCGGATCGAACACTGAAGCTTTCTTT. Filled out from reference TRBV2 and TRBJ1-1, the complete variable domain reads EPEVTQTPSHQVTQMGQEVILRCVPISNHLYFYWYRQILGQKVEFLVSFYNNEISEKSEIFDDQFSVERPDGSNFTLKIRSTKLEDSAMYFCASSHRRGSNTEAFFGQGTRLTVV.

CDR3 nucleotides: TGTGCCAGCAGCGGAAACTCCTACACCTTC. This encodes CASSGNSYTF. This chain joins TRBV9 and TRBJ1-2; D remains unclear. The V end was cut by 3 bases, the J end by 10 bases, with 7 bases between. This CDR3 contains 10 residues. Germline CDR1 SGDLS, CDR2 YYNGEE.

This clone was counted once. The genes are TRBV4-1 and TRBJ2-5; possibly TRBD2 for D (5 bases). V was pared by 5 bases and J by 5 bases, with 18 bases between. The CDR3 is 15 residues long. Germline-derived CDR1 and CDR2 are MGHRA and YSYEKL. In DNA, the CDR3 is TGCGCCAGCAGCACTCAGAGCGGTCCCGGGGAGACCCAGTACTTC. Amino acids: CASSTQSGPGETQYF.

The rearrangement joins TRBV18 to TRBJ2-6; D perhaps matches TRBD2 (5 bases). This CDR3 has 17 amino acids. The ends were cut back, 4 bases at V and 1 base at J, with 14 bases in the middle. CDR1 is KGHSH and CDR2 is LQKENI in the germline V gene. This CDR3 reads CASSRQRTGSGANVLTF. The CDR3 nucleotides read TGTGCCAGCTCACGGCAGAGGACGGGATCTGGGGCCAACGTCCTGACTTTC.

The genes are TRBV4-1 and TRBJ1-5, with D perhaps TRBD1 (5 bases). Trimming stripped 0 bases from V and 9 bases from J, with 27 bases between. The CDR3 is 19 amino acids. CDR1 and CDR2 (germline): MGHRA, YSYEKL. CDR3 bases: TGCGCCAGCAGCCAAGATCGAAGAATGGGGCAGCGCGGATCATGGCCCCAGCATTTT. This encodes CASSQDRRMGQRGSWPQHF.

The chain employs TRBV9 and TRBJ1-3; TRBD1 matches at 8 bases. V lost 2 bases to trimming and J lost 3 bases; unmatched junction nucleotides: 4. CDR1 is SGDLS and CDR2 is YYNGEE in the germline V gene. The CDR3 loop spans 15 amino acids. The CDR3 sequence is CASSVLTGDGNTIYF. The CDR3 region has the DNA TGTGCCAGCAGCGTCCTGACAGGGGATGGAAACACCATATATTTT.